This T cell receptor (beta chain) was captured in a study of OX40 agonist ivuxolimab in advanced cancers. This table comes from immunoSEQ multiplex PCR, and its TCRdb copy is limited to in-frame clones, with some not included. The sample consists of around 72,000 clones, 85% of them appearing once. With baseline, cycle 4 day 1, and cycle 7 day 1 as timepoints, blood was sampled. The sequencing here drew on CD4+ or CD8+ T cells sorted from blood, taken in a trial of the OX40 agonist ivuxolimab. This TCR was recovered from an adult with an advanced solid tumor such as melanoma, head and neck, liver or kidney cancer.

The CDR3 nucleotides are TGTGCCAGCAGCTACCAACTCAGGGTACAGCCCCAGCATTTT. Translation gives CASSYQLRVQPQHF. V and J are TRBV7-2 and TRBJ1-5; possibly TRBD1 for D (5 bases). Germline lookup yields CDR1 SGHTA and CDR2 FQGNSA. V was cut by 4 bases and J by 7 bases, with 14 bases left in between. This CDR3 is 14 amino acids long.